This record looks at one T cell receptor beta chain sequence and its context. Its target is not known. Each TCR library used roughly 4,000 ng of total RNA. TCRdb processed the 5' RACE reads again and assigns one entry to each CDR3 protein, with no DNA. Its listing shows fewer than 550,000 distinct CDR3 sequences. The data belong to a study of monozygotic twins with inflammatory bowel disease. Germline loops: CDR1 DFQATT, CDR2 SNEGSKA (reference sequence). The CDR3 length is 13 residues. Study conclusions and caveats: Researchers were unable to tell different T cell subtypes apart. Inverse Simpson values showed less TCRbeta diversity in IBD patients than in their healthy co-twins.

The origin of this receptor is a human donor with ulcerative colitis or Crohn's disease, or a healthy co-twin of an affected twin (not recorded which). The V gene is TRBV20-1, the J gene TRBJ1-1. Sequencing was carried out using blood. The CDR3 reads CSAHMTVNTEAFF.